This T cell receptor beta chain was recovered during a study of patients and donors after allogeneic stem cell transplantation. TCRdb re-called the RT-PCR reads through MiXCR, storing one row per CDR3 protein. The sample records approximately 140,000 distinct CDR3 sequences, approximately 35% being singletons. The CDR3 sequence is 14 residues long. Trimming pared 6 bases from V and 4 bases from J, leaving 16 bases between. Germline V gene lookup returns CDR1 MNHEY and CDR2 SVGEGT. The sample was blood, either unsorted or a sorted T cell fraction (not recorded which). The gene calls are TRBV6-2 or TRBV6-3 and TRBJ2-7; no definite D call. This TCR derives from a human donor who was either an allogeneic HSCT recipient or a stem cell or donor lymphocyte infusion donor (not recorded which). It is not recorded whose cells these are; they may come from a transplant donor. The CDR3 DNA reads TGTGCCAGCAGCCTCCCTGACATGCTTTACGAGCAGTACTTC. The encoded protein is CASSLPDMLYEQYF.